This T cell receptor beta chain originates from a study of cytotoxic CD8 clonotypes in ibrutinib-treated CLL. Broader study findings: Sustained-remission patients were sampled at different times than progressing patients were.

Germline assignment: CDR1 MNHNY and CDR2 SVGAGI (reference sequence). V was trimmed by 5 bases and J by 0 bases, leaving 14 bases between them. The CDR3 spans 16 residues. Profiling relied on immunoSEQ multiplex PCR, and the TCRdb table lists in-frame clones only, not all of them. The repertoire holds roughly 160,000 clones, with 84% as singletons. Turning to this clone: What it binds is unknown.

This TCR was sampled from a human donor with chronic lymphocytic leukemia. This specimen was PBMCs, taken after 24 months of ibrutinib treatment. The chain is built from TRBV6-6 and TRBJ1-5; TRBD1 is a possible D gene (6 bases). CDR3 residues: CASSQQGGDSNQPQHF. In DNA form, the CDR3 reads TGTGCCAGCAGTCAACAGGGTGGCGATAGCAATCAGCCCCAGCATTTT.